The text below deals with one T cell receptor beta chain. Its antigen remains undetermined. The sample holds no much larger clone one base away, and base qualities are not on file. For the CD8 naive samples, CD45RO-negative cells were positively selected for CCR7, yielding a CD45RA+CCR7+ population from which TemRA cells were excluded. Healthy HIV-negative adults with no recently reported acute infections or vaccinations were included as donors. Every donor was a Caucasian adult living in Nashville, Tennessee, USA. Blood was collected by leukapheresis, and PBMCs were isolated by Ficoll-Histopaque density gradient centrifugation and then cryopreserved in liquid nitrogen vapor phase. Analytical flow cytometry was used to check the purity and quantity of each magnetically sorted T cell population. Each sorted fraction had its genomic DNA isolated and then quantified by UV absorbance on a Nanodrop 2000c.

TCR CDR3 regions were amplified from genomic DNA by multiplex PCR using the deep immunoSEQ assay. Genomic DNA extracted from each cell subset was distributed evenly over all wells of several immunoSEQ 96-well plates, and each plate served as one replicate. For sorted subsets, each replicate PCR was loaded with around 200 ng genomic DNA, equivalent to 30,000 or so T cell genomes. Purified libraries were quantified with a Qubit 3.0 fluorometer, sized on a Bioanalyzer 2100, and re-quantified with the KAPA Library Quantification kit. Each immunoSEQ 96-well plate was sequenced on its own single-read 150-cycle Illumina NextSeq 550 flow cell. For the original study's pipeline: Because the immunoSEQ output held only junctional sequences and lacked quality scores, the filtering could not match the filtering applied to full-length reads. To assign V/J genes and CDR3, sequences were annotated using PyIR, a Python wrapper for IgBLAST v1.9, with IMGT germline references. Reads were filtered out if the reads had weak V/J assignments (E-value above 1e-6), no CDR3, stop codons, out-of-frame junctions, or ambiguous translated residues. V3J clonotypes were defined as sequences sharing an identical inferred V gene, J gene, and CDR3 amino acid sequence. Percentage overlap between repertoires was computed as shared unique clonotypes divided by the size of the smaller repertoire. Repertoire richness was assessed with RTK rarefaction, the Chao1 estimator, and Recon v2.1 estimates of unobserved clonotypes. OLGA was used to compute generation probabilities for all TCRbeta clonotypes that the gDNA method yielded from several donors. TCRdb holds this immuneACCESS table with in-frame rearrangements only. Some clones are missing; in checked studies, unresolved V genes explain under half, and the rest has no known cause. That table is the source of V, J and clone size, and D and trimming were worked out from the DNA. The sample table holds some 2,100,000 clones, of which 93% were seen once. The top ten clones comprise about 1.5% of the sample.

This entry is derived from a study of shared clonotypes between healthy human individuals (dated by TCRdb to 2020 to 2021). Looking at the study overall: The cohort included three men and two women between 18 and 49 years of age. For each donor, CD4 naive and CD4 memory were each run on three plates, CD8 naive on two plates, and CD8 memory on one plate. Blood TCR repertoires of about 5 healthy adults were deeply sequenced to estimate repertoire size and the extent of clonotype sharing between individuals. Per donor, leukapheresis produced somewhere between about 0.94 and 9.5 billion PBMCs. To increase sequencing depth and limit assay-specific biases, different laboratories used diverse techniques to prepare libraries and sequence TCR repertoires.

Beyond this particular receptor, the publication reports: Sampling was limited to blood, and TCR repertoires in tissue likely differ from TCR repertoires in blood. Incomplete sequencing was indicated by rarefaction of sorted-subset datasets, despite the large sequencing depth. Compared with non-shared clonotypes, clonotypes shared by all four sorted-subset donors had higher generation probabilities. Pairwise subsampling led to the expectation that sequencing depth would affect the degree of clonotype sharing among donors. About 5% of naive CD4, roughly 3.5% of naive CD8, roughly 2.5% of memory CD4, and 0.4% of memory CD8 clonotypes were shared across a few donors. The genetic and exposure-history diversity represented was limited by the small number of donors. Larger estimated clonotype richness was generally found for naive subsets than for memory subsets.

The clonotype originates from a young man in good health. Some clones in this sample may be carry-over from other donors' samples. Sequencing used naive CD8+ T cells from PBMCs. The cell subset or site label corresponds to: CD45RA+CCR7+.

The bases read TGCGCCAGCAGACCTGCGGGAGAGGTCGAGCAGTACTTC. Its protein product is CASRPAGEVEQYF. The V and J genes are TRBV4-1 and TRBJ2-7; 7 bases in the junction line up with TRBD2. CDR1 MGHRA and CDR2 YSYEKL were looked up in the germline V gene. Germline trimming amounts to 6 bases on V and 6 bases on J, with 8 as the count of junction bases outside the gene matches. Taken from cysteine to phenylalanine, the CDR3 has 13 residues. Only the CDR3 DNA is retained, 39 bases long and in frame from the first base.